The T cell receptor (beta chain) described here comes from a study of cytomegalovirus exposure and HLA in healthy donors. Study-wide points: A likely sequencing artifact accounted for one observed cluster of highly shared sequence variants. CMV serostatus was the only recorded immune exposure for donors.

The CDR3 covers 14 residues. Per germline, CDR1 SGHRS and CDR2 YFSETQ. The germline V and J ends were trimmed by 0 bases and 3 bases, with 10 bases remaining between them. 60 Vbeta and 13 Jbeta primers were used in PCR. In the authors' methods: The authors later counted roughly 87 million unique TCR beta chains, roughly 11 million of them shared. TCRdb keeps only in-frame clones here, not all; method: immunoSEQ multiplex PCR. The DNA was the basis for D and trimming; V, J and clone size are from that table. The table lists hundreds of thousands of clones, around four fifths of them singletons. This clone showed up just a few times. Its antigen remains unknown.

The TCR comes from a boy aged 2-9 years in good health and CMV-seronegative. The specimen was PBMCs. The chain couples TRBV5-1 to TRBJ2-7; a possible D gene is TRBD2 (5 bases). As DNA, the CDR3 is TGCGCCAGCAGCTTGGAGCCGGGGAACTACGAGCAGTACTTC. The encoded protein is CASSLEPGNYEQYF.